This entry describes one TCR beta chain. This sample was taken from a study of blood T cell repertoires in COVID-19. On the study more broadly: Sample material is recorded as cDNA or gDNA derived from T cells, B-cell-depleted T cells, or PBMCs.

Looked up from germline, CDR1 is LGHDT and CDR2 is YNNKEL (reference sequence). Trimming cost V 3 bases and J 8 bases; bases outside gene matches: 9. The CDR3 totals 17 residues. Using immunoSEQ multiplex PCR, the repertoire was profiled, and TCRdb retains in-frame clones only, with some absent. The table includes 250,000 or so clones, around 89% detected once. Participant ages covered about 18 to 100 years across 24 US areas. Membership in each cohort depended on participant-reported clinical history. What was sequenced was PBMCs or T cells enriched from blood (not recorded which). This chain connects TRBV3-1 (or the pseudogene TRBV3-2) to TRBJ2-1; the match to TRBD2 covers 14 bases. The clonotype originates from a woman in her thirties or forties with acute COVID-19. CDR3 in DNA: TGTGCCAGCAGCCACCCCCCGGGACTAGCGGGAGTCTATGAGCAGTTCTTC. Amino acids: CASSHPPGLAGVYEQFF.